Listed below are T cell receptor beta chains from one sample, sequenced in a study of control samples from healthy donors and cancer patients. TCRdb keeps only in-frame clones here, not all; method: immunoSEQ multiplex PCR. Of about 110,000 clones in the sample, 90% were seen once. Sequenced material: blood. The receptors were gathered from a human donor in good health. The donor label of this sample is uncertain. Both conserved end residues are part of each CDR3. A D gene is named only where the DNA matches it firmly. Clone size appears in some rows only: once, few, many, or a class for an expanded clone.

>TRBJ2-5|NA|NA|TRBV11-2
TGTGCCAGCAGCCCGCTGGGAGGGGGCTCGGAGACCCAGTACTTC
CASSPLGGGSETQYF
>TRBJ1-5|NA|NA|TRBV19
TGTGCCAGTAGTACAGGGCAATCTCAGCCCCAGCATTTT
CASSTGQSQPQHF
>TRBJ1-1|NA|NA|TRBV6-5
TGTGCCAGCACCCCTGGGGTTGACACTGAAGCTTTCTTT
CASTPGVDTEAFF
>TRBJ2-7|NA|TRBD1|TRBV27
TGTGCCAGCAGTTCAAGGGGACAGCTCTCCTACGAGCAGTACTTC
CASSSRGQLSYEQYF
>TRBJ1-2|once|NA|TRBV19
TGTGCCAGTAGTATTGAGGTGGGCAGGTCAGAAGCTAACTATGGCTACACCTTC
CASSIEVGRSEANYGYTF
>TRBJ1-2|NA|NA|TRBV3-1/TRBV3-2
TGTGCCAGCAGCCGTGGGGACTCGATCTTATATGGCTACACCTTC
CASSRGDSILYGYTF
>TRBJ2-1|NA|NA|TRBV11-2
TGTGCCAGCAGCTTAGATCGAGGGAAATATGAGCAGTTCTTC
CASSLDRGKYEQFF
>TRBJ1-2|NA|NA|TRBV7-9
TGTGCCAGCAGCCCCGACGGCCAGTACTATGGCTACACCTTC
CASSPDGQYYGYTF
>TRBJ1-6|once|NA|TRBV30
TGTGCCTGGAAGGGGGACACTGATTCACCCCTCCACTTT
CAWKGDTDSPLHF
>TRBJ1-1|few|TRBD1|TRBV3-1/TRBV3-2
TGTGCCAGCAGCCCAGACAGGGGGTTGACTGAAGCTTTCTTT
CASSPDRGLTEAFF
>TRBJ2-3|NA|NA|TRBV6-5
TGTGCCAGCAGTTACGCCGTTGGCGGCCACACAGATACGCAGTATTTT
CASSYAVGGHTDTQYF
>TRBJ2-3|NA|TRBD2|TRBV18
TGTGCCAGCTCACCGGCGGGAGGACTTGTAGATACGCAGTATTTT
CASSPAGGLVDTQYF
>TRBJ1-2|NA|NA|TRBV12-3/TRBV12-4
TGTGCCAGCAGTTTTTACAGGACCTATGGCTACACCTTC
CASSFYRTYGYTF
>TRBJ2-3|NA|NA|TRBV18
TGTGCCAGCTCACCGGGGGGCAGCACAGATACGCAGTATTTT
CASSPGGSTDTQYF
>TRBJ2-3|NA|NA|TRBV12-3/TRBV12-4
TGTGCCAGCAGTCCGGGCGAGGGGGATACGCAGTATTTT
CASSPGEGDTQYF
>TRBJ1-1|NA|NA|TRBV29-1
TGCAGCGTTGATAGGGGGGGGGAGGGAGCTTTCTTT
CSVDRGGEGAFF
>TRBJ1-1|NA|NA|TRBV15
TGTGCCACCAGCTCTTGGGGTTCGAACACTGAAGCTTTCTTT
CATSSWGSNTEAFF